This TCR beta chain was sequenced for a study of T-cell memory formation after mild COVID-19. Overall study findings and caveats: CD4/CD8 balance held among clones contracting day 15 to 85, and later expanders leaned CD4+. Cross-reactive memory apparently joined, as some responding clones appeared in pre-infection memory.

TCR alpha and TCR beta cDNA libraries carrying sample barcodes and UMIs were produced by 5'RACE using constant-segment primers. TCRdb itself ran the 5' RACE reads through MiXCR, one entry per CDR3 protein. The repertoire holds fewer than 500,000 distinct CDR3 sequences, 20% to 25% seen once, with approximately 12% in the top ten. Trimming removed 8 bases from V and 13 bases from J, with 18 bases in between. The CDR3 covers 12 residues. Germline V gene lookup returns CDR1 MNHEY and CDR2 SVGEGT. A remark on this clonotype: Its antigen is unknown.

This chain links TRBV6-2 or TRBV6-3 with TRBJ2-1; a possible D gene is TRBD2 (6 bases). Specimen: PBMCs or a T cell subset sorted from them (not recorded which). The source of this sequence is an adult woman who had mild COVID-19 (a few samples of this study predate the infection). Cell type and time point are not known. The CDR3 loop reads CASGRGGTLQFF. In DNA form, the CDR3 reads TGTGCCAGCGGACGCGGCGGGACTCTCCAGTTCTTC.